These T cell receptor beta chains were read from a single sample in a study of cytomegalovirus exposure and HLA in healthy donors. Method: immunoSEQ multiplex PCR; TCRdb's copy keeps in-frame clones and lacks some. The sample lists about 170,000 clones; about 80% were seen once. Sequencing used PBMCs. The receptors were sampled from a woman aged 50 to 65 in good health and CMV-seropositive. The CDR3 runs from the conserved cysteine through the conserved F or W. Each record gives: J gene, clone size, V gene, D gene, CDR3 protein, CDR3 DNA. D genes are given only for firm matches. Only some rows state a clone size, as once, few, many or a class for expanded clones.

j_call: TRBJ1-1
clone_size: few
v_call: TRBV4-1
d_call: NA
cdr3_aa: CASSQVNRAFPAFF
cdr3_nt: TGCGCCAGCAGCCAAGTGAACAGGGCCTTTCCCGCTTTCTTT

j_call: TRBJ2-1
clone_size: NA
v_call: TRBV10-3
d_call: TRBD2
cdr3_aa: CAISESLAGENEQFF
cdr3_nt: TGTGCCATCAGTGAGTCACTAGCGGGAGAGAATGAGCAGTTCTTC

j_call: TRBJ2-1
clone_size: NA
v_call: TRBV6-5
d_call: NA
cdr3_aa: CASSFYHPPLNEQFF
cdr3_nt: TGTGCCAGCAGTTTCTACCACCCCCCCCTAAATGAGCAGTTCTTC

j_call: TRBJ2-7
clone_size: NA
v_call: TRBV5-1
d_call: TRBD1
cdr3_aa: CASSFGTAEGGEQYF
cdr3_nt: TGCGCCAGCAGCTTCGGGACAGCCGAAGGGGGCGAGCAGTACTTC

j_call: TRBJ2-7
clone_size: NA
v_call: TRBV5-1
d_call: TRBD1
cdr3_aa: CASRAAYGQGSYEQYF
cdr3_nt: TGCGCCAGCAGGGCGGCTTACGGACAGGGCTCCTACGAGCAGTACTTC

j_call: TRBJ2-5
clone_size: NA
v_call: TRBV5-4
d_call: NA
cdr3_aa: CASSSSGTSVETQYF
cdr3_nt: TGTGCCAGCAGCTCCAGTGGGACTTCAGTAGAGACCCAGTACTTC

j_call: TRBJ1-1
clone_size: few
v_call: TRBV4-3
d_call: NA
cdr3_aa: CASSQDNGARAGTEAFF
cdr3_nt: TGCGCCAGCAGCCAAGATAATGGGGCCCGTGCTGGCACTGAAGCTTTCTTT

j_call: TRBJ2-3
clone_size: NA
v_call: TRBV5-1
d_call: TRBD2
cdr3_aa: CASSLAGATDTQYF
cdr3_nt: TGCGCCAGCAGCCTAGCGGGGGCCACAGATACGCAGTATTTT

j_call: TRBJ2-3
clone_size: NA
v_call: TRBV7-8
d_call: NA
cdr3_aa: CASSLGLMTQYF
cdr3_nt: TGTGCCAGCAGCCTCGGTTTAATGACGCAGTATTTT

j_call: TRBJ1-2
clone_size: once
v_call: TRBV4-2
d_call: NA
cdr3_aa: CASSQETDYGYTF
cdr3_nt: TGTGCCAGCAGCCAAGAGACAGACTATGGCTACACCTTC

j_call: TRBJ1-1
clone_size: NA
v_call: TRBV19
d_call: NA
cdr3_aa: CASSSRRGNTEAFF
cdr3_nt: TGTGCCAGTAGTTCCAGACGGGGGAACACTGAAGCTTTCTTT

j_call: TRBJ1-1
clone_size: once
v_call: TRBV5-6
d_call: TRBD1
cdr3_aa: CASSLRTGLTEAFF
cdr3_nt: TGTGCCAGCAGCTTACGGACAGGATTAACTGAAGCTTTCTTT

j_call: TRBJ2-3
clone_size: NA
v_call: TRBV7-8
d_call: TRBD1
cdr3_aa: CASRLTGGSEDTQYF
cdr3_nt: TGTGCCAGCAGACTAACAGGGGGCTCGGAAGATACGCAGTATTTT

j_call: TRBJ1-4
clone_size: NA
v_call: TRBV9
d_call: NA
cdr3_aa: CASSATPQGVEKLFF
cdr3_nt: TGTGCCAGCAGCGCCACCCCACAGGGAGTTGAAAAACTGTTTTTT

j_call: TRBJ2-7
clone_size: NA
v_call: TRBV19
d_call: NA
cdr3_aa: CASSPTGAYEQYF
cdr3_nt: TGTGCCAGTAGCCCCACCGGGGCCTACGAGCAGTACTTC

j_call: TRBJ2-7
clone_size: NA
v_call: TRBV6-1
d_call: NA
cdr3_aa: CASSESGTDGYEQYF
cdr3_nt: TGTGCCAGCAGTGAATCGGGGACTGACGGCTACGAGCAGTACTTC

j_call: TRBJ2-5
clone_size: NA
v_call: TRBV10-3
d_call: TRBD1
cdr3_aa: CAISTGGQGETQYF
cdr3_nt: TGTGCCATTTCCACAGGGGGCCAGGGGGAGACCCAGTACTTC

j_call: TRBJ2-5
clone_size: NA
v_call: TRBV18
d_call: NA
cdr3_aa: CASSPPAEETQYF
cdr3_nt: TGTGCCAGCTCACCACCGGCGGAGGAGACCCAGTACTTC

j_call: TRBJ2-1
clone_size: NA
v_call: TRBV2
d_call: TRBD2
cdr3_aa: CASSERWSGLAGTYNEQFF
cdr3_nt: TGTGCCAGCAGTGAACGGTGGTCCGGACTAGCGGGCACCTACAATGAGCAGTTCTTC

j_call: TRBJ2-7
clone_size: NA
v_call: TRBV4-1
d_call: NA
cdr3_aa: CASSHGQPGPHEQYF
cdr3_nt: TGCGCCAGCAGCCATGGACAGCCCGGTCCCCACGAGCAGTACTTC

j_call: TRBJ2-5
clone_size: NA
v_call: TRBV9
d_call: TRBD2
cdr3_aa: CASSVEGGETQYF
cdr3_nt: TGTGCCAGCAGCGTAGAGGGAGGGGAGACCCAGTACTTC

j_call: TRBJ1-2
clone_size: NA
v_call: TRBV14
d_call: NA
cdr3_aa: CASSQGQNYGYTF
cdr3_nt: TGTGCCAGCAGCCAAGGACAGAACTATGGCTACACCTTC

j_call: TRBJ2-2
clone_size: NA
v_call: TRBV29-1
d_call: NA
cdr3_aa: CSVSRVNTGELFF
cdr3_nt: TGCAGCGTTTCCAGGGTGAACACCGGGGAGCTGTTTTTT

j_call: TRBJ1-4
clone_size: NA
v_call: TRBV28
d_call: NA
cdr3_aa: CASGAREEKLFF
cdr3_nt: TGTGCCAGCGGGGCTCGGGAGGAAAAACTGTTTTTT

j_call: TRBJ1-3
clone_size: NA
v_call: TRBV28
d_call: TRBD1
cdr3_aa: CASSSTGQGTGNTIYF
cdr3_nt: TGTGCCAGCAGTTCGACCGGACAGGGGACTGGAAACACCATATATTTT

j_call: TRBJ2-3
clone_size: NA
v_call: TRBV27
d_call: TRBD1
cdr3_aa: CASSPSGQGGNTQYF
cdr3_nt: TGTGCCAGCAGCCCTTCCGGACAGGGCGGGAATACGCAGTATTTT

j_call: TRBJ2-7
clone_size: NA
v_call: TRBV21-1
d_call: NA
cdr3_aa: CASSKKWGTGDYEQYF
cdr3_nt: TGTGCCAGCAGCAAAAAGTGGGGGACAGGAGACTACGAGCAGTACTTC

j_call: TRBJ2-1
clone_size: NA
v_call: TRBV4-1
d_call: TRBD2
cdr3_aa: CASSPQSGGANYNEQFF
cdr3_nt: TGCGCCAGCAGCCCGCAGAGCGGGGGGGCGAATTACAATGAGCAGTTCTTC

j_call: TRBJ2-7
clone_size: NA
v_call: TRBV10-3
d_call: TRBD1
cdr3_aa: CAISPRTGNSYEQYF
cdr3_nt: TGTGCCATCAGCCCCCGGACAGGTAACTCCTACGAGCAGTACTTC

j_call: TRBJ1-2
clone_size: NA
v_call: TRBV5-6
d_call: NA
cdr3_aa: CASSLRTLPNYGYTF
cdr3_nt: TGTGCCAGCAGCTTGCGAACACTACCCAACTATGGCTACACCTTC

j_call: TRBJ1-2
clone_size: NA
v_call: TRBV7-9
d_call: NA
cdr3_aa: CASSLRDSNAYGYTF
cdr3_nt: TGTGCCAGCAGCTTAAGAGACAGCAATGCCTATGGCTACACCTTC

j_call: TRBJ1-5
clone_size: few
v_call: TRBV30
d_call: NA
cdr3_aa: CAWSVSTHQPQHF
cdr3_nt: TGTGCCTGGAGTGTGTCTACGCATCAGCCCCAGCATTTT

j_call: TRBJ1-4
clone_size: few
v_call: TRBV5-4
d_call: TRBD1
cdr3_aa: CASSPSTGAGEKLFF
cdr3_nt: TGTGCCAGCAGCCCGTCGACAGGGGCGGGTGAAAAACTGTTTTTT

j_call: TRBJ2-1
clone_size: NA
v_call: TRBV7-2
d_call: NA
cdr3_aa: CASSLITGPYNEQFF
cdr3_nt: TGTGCCAGCAGCTTAATTACAGGGCCTTACAATGAGCAGTTCTTC

j_call: TRBJ2-7
clone_size: NA
v_call: TRBV10-3
d_call: NA
cdr3_aa: CAIRGAGATYEQYF
cdr3_nt: TGTGCCATCAGGGGCGCGGGGGCGACCTACGAGCAGTACTTC

j_call: TRBJ1-1
clone_size: NA
v_call: TRBV19
d_call: NA
cdr3_aa: CASTTGAWNTEAFF
cdr3_nt: TGTGCCAGTACCACTGGGGCATGGAACACTGAAGCTTTCTTT

j_call: TRBJ2-5
clone_size: NA
v_call: TRBV6-5
d_call: TRBD1
cdr3_aa: CASSYRTGYDQETQYF
cdr3_nt: TGTGCCAGCAGTTACAGGACAGGGTATGACCAAGAGACCCAGTACTTC

j_call: TRBJ1-1
clone_size: few
v_call: TRBV23-1
d_call: NA
cdr3_aa: CASSQSGQVNTEAFF
cdr3_nt: TGCGCCAGCAGTCAATCTGGGCAGGTGAACACTGAAGCTTTCTTT

j_call: TRBJ2-7
clone_size: NA
v_call: TRBV11-2
d_call: NA
cdr3_aa: CASSLVSYEQYF
cdr3_nt: TGTGCCAGCAGCTTAGTATCCTACGAGCAGTACTTC

j_call: TRBJ2-1
clone_size: NA
v_call: TRBV9
d_call: NA
cdr3_aa: CASGGTANEQFF
cdr3_nt: TGTGCCAGCGGGGGGACAGCGAATGAGCAGTTCTTC

j_call: TRBJ2-7
clone_size: NA
v_call: TRBV19
d_call: TRBD1
cdr3_aa: CASSSRDRGRMYEQYF
cdr3_nt: TGTGCCAGTAGTTCCCGGGACAGGGGGCGAATGTACGAGCAGTACTTC

j_call: TRBJ2-7
clone_size: few
v_call: TRBV10-3
d_call: NA
cdr3_aa: CATGGQTIAYEQYF
cdr3_nt: TGTGCCACCGGGGGACAGACCATTGCCTACGAGCAGTACTTC

j_call: TRBJ2-5
clone_size: NA
v_call: TRBV29-1
d_call: TRBD2
cdr3_aa: CSVAAGGLGETQYF
cdr3_nt: TGCAGCGTTGCGGCGGGAGGACTTGGAGAGACCCAGTACTTC

j_call: TRBJ2-3
clone_size: few
v_call: TRBV19
d_call: NA
cdr3_aa: CASSISFGRRGTDTQYF
cdr3_nt: TGTGCCAGTAGTATCAGCTTTGGGCGGCGGGGCACAGATACGCAGTATTTT

j_call: TRBJ2-1
clone_size: NA
v_call: TRBV29-1
d_call: TRBD2
cdr3_aa: CSVGTSGGSSYNEQFF
cdr3_nt: TGCAGCGTTGGGACTAGCGGGGGGAGCTCCTACAATGAGCAGTTCTTC

j_call: TRBJ1-2
clone_size: NA
v_call: TRBV28
d_call: NA
cdr3_aa: CASSLFQGTNYGYTF
cdr3_nt: TGTGCCAGCAGTTTATTCCAGGGCACTAACTATGGCTACACCTTC

j_call: TRBJ2-2
clone_size: NA
v_call: TRBV7-3
d_call: TRBD2
cdr3_aa: CASSPLVTGGTGELFF
cdr3_nt: TGTGCCAGCAGCCCCCTCGTAACGGGGGGCACCGGGGAGCTGTTTTTT

j_call: TRBJ1-2
clone_size: NA
v_call: TRBV5-4
d_call: TRBD1
cdr3_aa: CASRNKGQGNGYTF
cdr3_nt: TGTGCCAGCAGGAACAAGGGACAGGGAAATGGCTACACCTTC

j_call: TRBJ1-5
clone_size: once
v_call: TRBV6-6
d_call: NA
cdr3_aa: CASTWGGDQPQHF
cdr3_nt: TGTGCCAGCACCTGGGGGGGCGATCAGCCCCAGCATTTT

j_call: TRBJ1-5
clone_size: NA
v_call: TRBV6-5
d_call: NA
cdr3_aa: CASSYSSSNQPQHF
cdr3_nt: TGTGCCAGCAGTTACTCGAGTAGCAATCAGCCCCAGCATTTT